This TCR beta chain came from a study of T-cell reconstitution after alpha-beta-depleted transplantation in children. V was clipped by 2 bases and J by 2 bases; unmatched bases: 10. Germline loops: CDR1 SGHDT, CDR2 YYEEEE. This CDR3 is 16 amino acids long. Ten or more counts support this clonotype. As it was prepared, the TCRbeta library received unique molecular identifiers. TCRdb re-called the PCR reads through MiXCR, storing one row per CDR3 protein. The sample has 150,000 to 200,000 distinct CDR3 sequences; about 6.8% are singletons. Sequencing was performed on PBMCs from the stem cell graft donor, taken from the stem cell graft. The TCR originated in a human donor who donated a stem cell graft to a child with Wiskott-Aldrich syndrome. The gene calls are TRBV5-6 and TRBJ2-7; 7 bases fit TRBD1. The CDR3 is CASSFPGTAEAYEQYF. The CDR3 DNA reads TGTGCCAGCAGCTTCCCCGGGACAGCGGAGGCCTACGAGCAGTACTTC.